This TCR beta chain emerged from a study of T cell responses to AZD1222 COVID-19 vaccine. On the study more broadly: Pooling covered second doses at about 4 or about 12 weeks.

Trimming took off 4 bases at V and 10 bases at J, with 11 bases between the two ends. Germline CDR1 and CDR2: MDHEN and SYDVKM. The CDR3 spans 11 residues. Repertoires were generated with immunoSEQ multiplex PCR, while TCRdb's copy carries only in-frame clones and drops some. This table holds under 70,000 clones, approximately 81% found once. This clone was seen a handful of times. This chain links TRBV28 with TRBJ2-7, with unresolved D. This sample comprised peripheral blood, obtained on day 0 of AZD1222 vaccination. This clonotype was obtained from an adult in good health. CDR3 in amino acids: CASSSALSQYF. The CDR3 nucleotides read TGTGCCAGCAGTTCAGCCTTAAGTCAGTACTTC.